This passage covers 30 T cell receptor beta chains from one sample sequenced in a study of blood T cell repertoires in COVID-19 (dated by TCRdb to the early 2020s). The library was made by the immunoSEQ multiplex PCR assay. In its TCRdb copy, this immuneACCESS table keeps in-frame sequences only and misses some clones. Where compared with another copy, unresolved V genes explain less than half of these, and the others have no known cause. The sample table lists approximately 85,000 clones, approximately 86% of them with a count of one. Of the sample, around 2.9% is held by the ten largest clones. The material sequenced was peripheral blood. All receptors derive from a woman in her forties or fifties with active or convalescent COVID-19.

The chain uses TRBV27 and TRBJ1-3; 8 bases match TRBD1. Germline V gene data show CDR1 as MNHEY and CDR2 as SMNVEV (reference sequence). Unmatched junction bases numbered 5, after V lost 2 bases and J lost 5 bases. There are 15 residues in the CDR3. The CDR3 sequence: CASSLGGTGRNTIYF. The CDR3 DNA follows: TGTGCCAGCAGTTTAGGTGGGACAGGCCGAAACACCATATATTTT.

The genes are TRBV6-6 and TRBJ1-1, with a possible D match to TRBD1 (5 bases). Trimming left V 0 bases short and J 5 bases short, with 13 bases between. Germline lookup yields CDR1 MNHNY and CDR2 SVGAGI (reference sequence). This CDR3 has 15 amino acids. The CDR3 DNA is TGTGCCAGCAGTTACTCGCGGGACGGAGGAACTGAAGCTTTCTTT. It translates to CASSYSRDGGTEAFF.

The gene calls are TRBV6-2 or TRBV6-3 and TRBJ2-1, with TRBD1 matching over 8 bases. Germline assignment: CDR1 MNHEY and CDR2 SVGEGT. There are 23 residues in the CDR3. V was clipped by 6 bases and J by 3 bases; unmatched bases: 31. The CDR3 coding sequence is TGTGCCAGCAGCCCTAACTGGGACAGGCCAGCCCCGACTTATGTGGAGTTCTACAATGAGCAGTTCTTC. This sequence encodes CASSPNWDRPAPTYVEFYNEQFF.

The chain employs TRBV9 and TRBJ2-1; 7 bases align to TRBD2. Germline CDR1 and CDR2: SGDLS and YYNGEE. J gave up 7 bases and V 3 bases, and 10 bases lay outside the gene matches. The CDR3 covers 15 residues. CDR3 nucleotide sequence: TGTGCCAGCAGCGCCGCGGGCGGGGGTTGGAATGAGCAGTTCTTC. Translating gives CASSAAGGGWNEQFF.

The sample holds one count of this clone. The V call is TRBV7-2, the J call TRBJ1-1; a weak D match, TRBD1 (5 bases). CDR1 SGHTA and CDR2 FQGNSA come from the germline V gene. The CDR3 contains 13 residues. V was clipped by 7 bases and J by 0 bases, with 9 bases between them. CDR3 residues: CASTRGMNTEAFF. In DNA, the CDR3 is TGTGCCAGCACTAGGGGAATGAACACTGAAGCTTTCTTT. Full variable domain (rest looked up from reference TRBV7-2 and TRBJ1-1): GAGVSQSPSNKVTEKGKDVELRCDPISGHTALYWYRQSLGQGLEFLIYFQGNSAPDKSGLPSDRFSAERTGGSVSTLTIQRTQQEDSAVYLCASTRGMNTEAFFGQGTRLTVV.

The count of this clone is one. The rearrangement joins TRBV14 to TRBJ1-3, with D maybe TRBD1 (6 bases). This CDR3 has 14 residues. V lost 0 bases and J 14 bases, leaving 17 bases between the germline ends. Germline lookup yields CDR1 SGHDN and CDR2 FVKESK. The CDR3, as DNA: TGTGCCAGCAGCCAAGAGCGGACAGTCCCTCGGGTATATTTT. Translating gives CASSQERTVPRVYF.

The chain joins TRBV30 to TRBJ2-4, with 7 positions matching TRBD1. J gave up 6 bases and V 2 bases, and 7 bases lay outside the gene matches. The germline gives CDR1 GTSNPN, CDR2 SVGIG (reference sequence). The CDR3 runs to 14 residues. This CDR3 is CAWSFTTGTNIQYF. The CDR3 DNA follows: TGTGCCTGGAGTTTTACGACAGGGACAAACATTCAGTACTTC. The variable domain in full, with the rest retrieved from reference TRBV30 and TRBJ2-4, is SQTIHQWPATLVQPVGSPLSLECTVEGTSNPNLYWYRQAAGRGLQLLFYSVGIGQISSEVPQNLSASRPQDRQFILSSKKLLLSDSGFYLCAWSFTTGTNIQYFGAGTRLSVL.

V gene TRBV6-5 combines with J gene TRBJ1-5; D unresolved. The CDR3 length is 13 residues. Germline-derived CDR1 and CDR2 are MNHEY and SVGAGI. The V end lost 2 bases, the J end lost 2 bases, and 4 bases lay between the germline ends. The DNA for the CDR3 is TGTGCCAGCAGTTACGGGCGCAATCAGCCCCAGCATTTT. Translating gives CASSYGRNQPQHF.

This chain uses TRBV5-8 with TRBJ2-1; 8 nucleotides agree with TRBD1. Trimming at V came to 4 bases and at J to 7 bases, leaving 7 bases not matched to a gene. CDR1 SGHTS and CDR2 YDEGEE come from the germline V gene. The CDR3 length is 14 residues. CDR3 amino acids: CASSPRDRLNEQFF. The CDR3 bases are TGTGCCAGCAGCCCGAGGGACAGGTTGAATGAGCAGTTCTTC.

The CDR3: CASKGLAGGRTYNEQFF. The CDR3 nucleotides read TGTGCCAGTAAAGGACTAGCGGGGGGTCGGACCTACAATGAGCAGTTCTTC. The gene calls are TRBV19 and TRBJ2-1; TRBD2 agrees at 14 bases. The germline V gene encodes CDR1 LNHDA and CDR2 SQIVND (reference sequence). V shed 7 bases, J shed 2 bases, and the junction held 7 bases outside the gene matches. There are 17 residues in the CDR3.

This clone was counted at least ten times. The V gene is TRBV11-2, the J gene TRBJ1-2; the D gene is possibly TRBD1 (5 bases). The V end lost 1 base, the J end lost 4 bases, and 19 bases lay between the germline ends. The CDR3 has 17 amino acids. CDR1 and CDR2 from the germline V gene are SGHAT and FQNNGV. The CDR3 bases are TGTGCCAGCAGCTTAGCCCCAGGGCAGGCCCCCGTCTATGGCTACACCTTC. This gives the protein CASSLAPGQAPVYGYTF.

This chain connects TRBV19 to TRBJ1-2, with D uncertain. Germline V lookup: CDR1 LNHDA, CDR2 SQIVND (reference sequence). Trimming removed 7 bases at V and 2 bases at J, with 17 bases between. The length of the CDR3 is 15 residues. CDR3 nucleotides: TGTGCCAGTACCCCGGGAGGACTCCCAAACTATGGCTACACCTTC. Translated, it gives CASTPGGLPNYGYTF. Looking up the rest from reference TRBV19 and TRBJ1-2 gives the full variable domain: DGGITQSPKYLFRKEGQNVTLSCEQNLNHDAMYWYRQDPGQGLRLIYYSQIVNDFQKGDIAEGYSVSREKKESFPLTVTSAQKNPTAFYLCASTPGGLPNYGYTFGSGTRLTVV.

CDR3 region: CASSPQGGKLFF. The DNA for the CDR3 is TGTGCCAGCAGCCCACAGGGCGGGAAACTGTTTTTT. J is TRBJ1-4 and V is TRBV13; a possible D gene is TRBD1 (6 bases). The CDR3 loop spans 12 amino acids. V lost 5 bases and J lost 11, with 12 bases in between. CDR1 PRHDT and CDR2 FYEKMQ come from the germline V gene (reference sequence). Full variable domain (outside the CDR3, taken from reference TRBV13 and TRBJ1-4): AAGVIQSPRHLIKEKRETATLKCYPIPRHDTVYWYQQGPGQDPQFLISFYEKMQSDKGSIPDRFSAQQFSDYHSELNMSSLELGDSALYFCASSPQGGKLFFGSGTQLSVL.

J is TRBJ1-1 and V is TRBV11-2; D perhaps matches TRBD1 (5 bases). V was cut by 5 bases and J by 6 bases, with 19 bases left in between. Germline CDR1 reads SGHAT; CDR2 reads FQNNGV. There are 15 residues in the CDR3. CDR3 bases: TGTGCCAGCAGCCCTATAGGGGTGGGAGGGTCTGAAGCTTTCTTT. Translated, it gives CASSPIGVGGSEAFF.

The gene calls are TRBV12-5 and TRBJ2-7, with D perhaps matching TRBD2 (5 bases). The CDR3 is 14 residues long. V was pared by 5 bases and J by 0 bases, with 11 bases between. CDR1 and CDR2 (germline): LGHNT, FRNRAP. CDR3 coding DNA: TGTGCTAGTGGTCCCGCGGGCGGCTCCTACGAGCAGTACTTC. It translates to CASGPAGGSYEQYF.

V usage is TRBV6-5 and J usage is TRBJ1-1; unclear D gene. Trimming pared 11 bases from V and 4 bases from J, leaving 17 bases between. This CDR3 comprises 13 residues. CDR1 is MNHEY, CDR2 SVGAGI, per germline. CDR3 coding DNA: TGTGCCTGCGACTTCCGGGTCACCACTGAAGCTTTCTTT. Its protein is CACDFRVTTEAFF.

The chain combines TRBV10-3 with TRBJ2-5; perhaps TRBD2 as D (5 bases). The V gene's germline CDR1 is ENHRY and CDR2 SYGVKD. The CDR3 loop spans 12 amino acids. V gave up 3 bases and J gave up 5 bases, with 7 bases separating them. The CDR3 loop is CAISELDETQYF. The DNA for the CDR3 is TGTGCCATCAGTGAACTAGATGAGACCCAGTACTTC.

V and J are TRBV4-1 and TRBJ2-2, with a weak D call TRBD1 (6 bases). Germline lookup yields CDR1 MGHRA and CDR2 YSYEKL. This CDR3 contains 12 residues. V was shortened by 11 bases and J by 8 bases, with 15 bases between the two germline ends. The CDR3 sequence: CAVGTLTGELFF. The CDR3 nucleotides are TGCGCCGTCGGGACACTTACAGGGGAGCTGTTTTTT.

This chain connects TRBV6-6 to TRBJ1-1; no reliable D call. The V gene's germline CDR1 is MNHNY and CDR2 SVGAGI (reference sequence). This CDR3 is 14 amino acids long. Trimming left V 8 bases short and J 2 bases short, with 15 bases between. The CDR3 coding sequence is TGTGCCAGCGGGGAAGGGAGGAGAAACACTGAAGCTTTCTTT. As protein: CASGEGRRNTEAFF.

CDR3 nucleotides: TGTGCCTGGAGTGCCTCGGGAGATTCACCCCTCCACTTT. Translated: CAWSASGDSPLHF. The chain joins TRBV30 to TRBJ1-6; D unresolved. Trimming pared 1 base from V and 8 bases from J, leaving 9 bases between. Germline loops: CDR1 GTSNPN, CDR2 SVGIG (reference sequence). The CDR3 spans 13 residues. Variable domain in full (rest from reference TRBV30 and TRBJ1-6): SQTIHQWPATLVQPVGSPLSLECTVEGTSNPNLYWYRQAAGRGLQLLFYSVGIGQISSEVPQNLSASRPQDRQFILSSKKLLLSDSGFYLCAWSASGDSPLHFGNGTRLTVT.

This clone was detected a few times. The chain carries TRBV6-5 and TRBJ2-6; perhaps TRBD2 as D (5 bases). The CDR3 runs to 15 residues. Germline V gene data show CDR1 as MNHEY and CDR2 as SVGAGI. V was trimmed by 2 bases and J by 2 bases, leaving 7 bases between them. The CDR3 coding sequence is TGTGCCAGCAGTTACGAGGAGGCTGGGGCCAACGTCCTGACTTTC. Protein product: CASSYEEAGANVLTF.

This rearrangement joins TRBV6-6 to TRBJ1-2, with 12 nucleotides matching TRBD1. Germline loops: CDR1 MNHNY, CDR2 SVGAGI (reference sequence). The junction had 2 bases not matched to a gene; V was cut back by 4 bases and J by 2 bases. There are 15 residues in the CDR3. The CDR3: CASSSGTGGNYGYTF. In DNA, the CDR3 is TGTGCCAGCAGTTCCGGGACAGGGGGCAACTATGGCTACACCTTC.

The chain employs TRBV7-9 and TRBJ2-7; possibly TRBD1 for D (6 bases). This CDR3 is 12 amino acids long. V lost 6 bases, J lost 4 bases, and 10 bases lay in between. In germline, CDR1 is SEHNR, CDR2 FQNEAQ (reference sequence). CDR3 in amino acids: CASSEDRYEQYF. The CDR3 bases are TGTGCCAGCAGTGAAGACAGGTACGAGCAGTACTTC. The full variable domain, rest sourced from reference TRBV7-9 and TRBJ2-7, is DTGVSQNPRHKITKRGQNVTFRCDPISEHNRLYWYRQTLGQGPEFLTYFQNEAQLEKSRLLSDRFSAERPKGSFSTLEIQRTEQGDSAMYLCASSEDRYEQYFGPGTRLTVT.

The table lists this clone with a count of one. The chain links TRBV6-2 or TRBV6-3 to TRBJ1-1; the D is unclear. Germline CDR1 and CDR2: MNHEY and SVGEGT. The V end was cut by 2 bases, the J end by 1 base, with 11 bases between. This CDR3 region has 15 residues. The CDR3 reads CASSYRGRPNTEAFF. The CDR3 DNA follows: TGTGCCAGCAGTTACAGAGGCAGACCGAACACTGAAGCTTTCTTT.

This rearrangement joins TRBV27 to TRBJ1-1; 7 positions match TRBD1. Trimming at V came to 6 bases and at J to 5 bases, leaving 9 bases not matched to a gene. The CDR3 has 14 amino acids. Germline V gene data show CDR1 as MNHEY and CDR2 as SMNVEV (reference sequence). This CDR3 is CASSPRGLATEAFF. As DNA, the CDR3 is TGTGCCAGCAGCCCAAGGGGGCTGGCGACTGAAGCTTTCTTT.

This chain connects TRBV20-1 to TRBJ1-4; D is possibly TRBD1 (6 bases). The CDR3 is made up of 15 amino acids. Germline-derived CDR1 and CDR2 are DFQATT and SNEGSKA (reference sequence). V lost 3 bases, J lost 2 bases, and 13 bases lay in between. The CDR3 sequence: CSASRGAGTNEKLFF. The CDR3 coding sequence is TGCAGTGCTAGTCGGGGGGCCGGGACTAATGAAAAACTGTTTTTT.

This rearrangement joins TRBV9 to TRBJ1-2; 9 bases are a match to TRBD1. J gave up 8 bases and V 10 bases, and 9 bases lay outside the gene matches. This CDR3 region has 12 residues. CDR1 is SGDLS and CDR2 is YYNGEE in the germline V gene. The CDR3 is CASEGDRDGYTF. In DNA form, the CDR3 reads TGTGCCTCCGAGGGGGACAGGGACGGCTACACCTTC.

The chain links TRBV30 to TRBJ2-5; 9 nucleotides match TRBD2. Germline loops: CDR1 GTSNPN, CDR2 SVGIG (reference sequence). The CDR3 contains 17 residues. Trimming removed 3 bases from V and 5 bases from J; junction bases left unmatched: 16. CDR3 sequence reads: CAWRKLTRAGGRETQYF. CDR3 coding DNA: TGTGCCTGGAGAAAGTTGACTAGAGCGGGGGGACGGGAGACCCAGTACTTC.

The CDR3 DNA follows: TGTGCCAGCAGCTTGGGCGACCTAGGTCTTTTTACAGGTGAGCAGTTCTTC. Protein product: CASSLGDLGLFTGEQFF. The chain uses TRBV5-4 and TRBJ2-1; D may be TRBD1 (5 bases). The CDR3 length is 17 residues. V was clipped by 0 bases and J by 9 bases, with 22 bases between them. Germline CDR1 reads SGHNT; CDR2 reads YYREEE (reference sequence).

The chain joins TRBV9 to TRBJ2-7; no firm D call. The V gene lost 0 bases and the J gene lost 7 bases, with 11 bases spanning the gap. Per the germline V gene, CDR1 is SGDLS and CDR2 is YYNGEE. The CDR3 runs 13 residues. This chain's CDR3 is CASSVAGSGEQYF. CDR3 nucleotide sequence: TGTGCCAGCAGCGTAGCTGGGTCAGGTGAGCAGTACTTC.